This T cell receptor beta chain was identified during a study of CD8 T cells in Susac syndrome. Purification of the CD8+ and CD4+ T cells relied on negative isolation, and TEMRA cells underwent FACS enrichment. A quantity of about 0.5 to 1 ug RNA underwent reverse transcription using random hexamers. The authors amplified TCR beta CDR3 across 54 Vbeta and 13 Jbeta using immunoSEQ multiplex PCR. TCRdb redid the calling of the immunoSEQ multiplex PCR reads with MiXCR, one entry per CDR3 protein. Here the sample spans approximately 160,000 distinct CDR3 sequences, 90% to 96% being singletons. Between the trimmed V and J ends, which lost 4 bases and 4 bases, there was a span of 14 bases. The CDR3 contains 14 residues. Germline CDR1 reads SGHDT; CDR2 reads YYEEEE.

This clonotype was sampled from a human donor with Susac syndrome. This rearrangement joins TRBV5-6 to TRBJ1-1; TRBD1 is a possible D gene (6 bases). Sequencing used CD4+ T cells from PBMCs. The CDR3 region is CASSRAGAITEAFF. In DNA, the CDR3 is TGTGCCAGCAGCCGAGCGGGGGCCATCACTGAAGCTTTCTTT.